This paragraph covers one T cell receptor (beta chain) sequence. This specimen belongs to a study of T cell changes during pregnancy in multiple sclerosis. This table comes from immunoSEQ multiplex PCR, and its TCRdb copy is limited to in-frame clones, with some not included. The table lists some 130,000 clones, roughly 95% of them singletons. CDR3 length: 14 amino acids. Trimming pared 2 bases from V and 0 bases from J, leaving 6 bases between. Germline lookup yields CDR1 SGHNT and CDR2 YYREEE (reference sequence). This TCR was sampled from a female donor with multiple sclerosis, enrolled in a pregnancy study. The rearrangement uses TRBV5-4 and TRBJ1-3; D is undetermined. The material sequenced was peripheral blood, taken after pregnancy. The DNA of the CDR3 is TGTGCCAGCAGCTTTAAAGCCTCTGGAAACACCATATATTTT. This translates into CASSFKASGNTIYF.